This is a list of T cell receptor beta chains from one sample in a study of beta chain features in type 1 diabetes. Clones were sequenced by immunoSEQ multiplex PCR, and TCRdb holds only the in-frame ones, with some missing. The table has 65,000 to 85,000 clones, almost 50% seen once; the top ten hold around 0.7%. Sequencing was done on a sample of central memory CD4+ T cells from blood. These receptors were obtained from a young man with type 1 diabetes. The CDR3 runs from the conserved cysteine through the conserved F or W. A D gene is named only where the DNA matches it firmly. Some rows have no size entry. The others give once, few or many, or a class for an expanded clone.

few TRBJ2-3 . TRBV30 CAWQRPGGGRTDTQYF
. TRBJ1-1 TRBD1 TRBV14 CASSRDRGRQAFF
. TRBJ2-3 . TRBV11-3 CASSLRQGTDTQYF
. TRBJ1-5 . TRBV6-5 CASSYSGGMDQPQHF
. TRBJ2-1 TRBD2 TRBV7-9 CASSFTPRRTSGSDEQFF
once TRBJ2-7 TRBD2 TRBV7-8 CASSTWTSGRADEQYF
. TRBJ2-1 . TRBV6-6 CASSYSMGGQFF
. TRBJ2-7 TRBD2 TRBV30 CAWKGTVAGGEQYF
. TRBJ2-3 . TRBV6-5 CASSSYGRGDTQYF
few TRBJ2-5 TRBD1 TRBV29-1 CSVDRGMQETQYF
. TRBJ2-7 . TRBV5-1 CASSLLDSGYEQYF
. TRBJ1-1 TRBD1 TRBV7-9 CASSPQGGTNTEAFF
. TRBJ2-6 . TRBV5-5 CASTTGSSGANVLTF
. TRBJ2-5 . TRBV11-3 CASSFNRERQETQYF
. TRBJ2-7 . TRBV29-1 CSALGRSDEQYF
few TRBJ2-1 . TRBV25-1 CASSEYEGAGYNEQFF
few TRBJ1-2 . TRBV4-2 CASSQDQIGRMDYGYTF
. TRBJ1-1 . TRBV5-1 CASSFGQSNTEAFF
few TRBJ2-5 . TRBV7-2 CASGLAGETQYF
. TRBJ2-5 . TRBV11-1 CASSPPTSQETQYF
once TRBJ2-2 TRBD2 TRBV5-1 CASLAGGGLTGELFF
. TRBJ2-1 TRBD1 TRBV11-2 CASSFGTGSYNEQFF
. TRBJ2-2 TRBD1 TRBV7-6 CASSLVPGGSDTGELFF
few TRBJ2-3 TRBD1 TRBV10-3 CAISNRAQGATDTQYF
. TRBJ1-1 . TRBV29-1 CSVEPGSDTEAFF
. TRBJ1-1 TRBD1 TRBV9 CASSGDSTEAFF
. TRBJ1-1 TRBD1 TRBV18 CASSPSGGGNTEAFF
medium-sized TRBJ2-1 . TRBV29-1 CSVLTGINNEQFF
few TRBJ2-1 TRBD1 TRBV18 CASSPFRTGDNEQFF
few TRBJ1-2 . TRBV19 CASNIPGLLSYGYTF
. TRBJ2-1 TRBD1 TRBV18 CASSEGQGYYNEQFF
. TRBJ2-7 . TRBV7-4 CASRKNGYGGRSSYEQYF
. TRBJ1-4 . TRBV5-5 CASSRGEKLFF
few TRBJ2-7 TRBD1 TRBV6-6 CASSTGQGLGEQYF
. TRBJ1-1 . TRBV5-1 CASSPREGSGTEAFF
. TRBJ1-2 TRBD1 TRBV5-1 CASSPGGLGYGYTF
. TRBJ2-3 . TRBV19 CASSIEGGRTTDTQYF
few TRBJ1-2 TRBD1 TRBV6-1 CASSENWDRPGYTF
. TRBJ2-3 . TRBV6-5 CASRALGGTTDTQYF
. TRBJ2-3 TRBD2 TRBV19 CASSAKPPRLAVVTDTQYF
few TRBJ2-2 . TRBV5-1 CASSLAGTPNTGELFF
few TRBJ2-2 . TRBV19 CASSGHRDSTGELFF
few TRBJ1-2 TRBD1 TRBV10-3 CAISDGGGGNYGYTF
. TRBJ1-5 . TRBV6-1 CASSLSGGGNQPQHF
. TRBJ2-1 . TRBV6-1 CASSRDLPRDEQFF
few TRBJ1-2 TRBD1 TRBV6-6 CASTTLAGGGYTF
. TRBJ1-1 TRBD1 TRBV29-1 CSVTGTVNTEAFF
few TRBJ2-2 . TRBV2 CASSYNSGTGELFF
few TRBJ2-5 TRBD1 TRBV5-6 CASSSLSDRTQETQYF
. TRBJ2-5 . TRBV28 CASSFGAGRGQETQYF
. TRBJ1-6 . TRBV18 CASSPLGSSYNSPLHF
. TRBJ2-6 . TRBV5-1 CASSLGSSGANVLTF
few TRBJ2-7 . TRBV19 CASRTGQEQYF
few TRBJ2-5 . TRBV5-1 CASSPDRVETQYF